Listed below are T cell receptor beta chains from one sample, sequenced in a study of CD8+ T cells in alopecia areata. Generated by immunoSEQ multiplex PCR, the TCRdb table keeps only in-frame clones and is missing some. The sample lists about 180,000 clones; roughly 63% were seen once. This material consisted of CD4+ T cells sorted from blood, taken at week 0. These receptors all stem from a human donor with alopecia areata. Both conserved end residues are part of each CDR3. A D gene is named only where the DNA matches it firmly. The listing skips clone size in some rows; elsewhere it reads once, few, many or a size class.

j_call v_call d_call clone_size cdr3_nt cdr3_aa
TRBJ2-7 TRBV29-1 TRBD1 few TGCAGCGTTGAAGGACAGGGGGTAGGCGAGCAGTACTTC CSVEGQGVGEQYF
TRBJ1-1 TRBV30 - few TGTGCCTGGAGTGTGGGTCGGAACACTGAAGCTTTCTTT CAWSVGRNTEAFF
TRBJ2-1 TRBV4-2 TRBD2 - TGTGCCAGCAGCCAAGACCTAGCGGGGAACTACAATGAGCAGTTCTTC CASSQDLAGNYNEQFF
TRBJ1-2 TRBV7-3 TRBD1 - TGTGCCAGCAGCCCCGGGACAGGGGCCTATGGCTACACCTTC CASSPGTGAYGYTF
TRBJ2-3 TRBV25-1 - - TGTGCCAGCAGTGGGGCAAGCCCTAACACAGATACGCAGTATTTT CASSGASPNTDTQYF
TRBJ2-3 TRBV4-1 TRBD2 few TGCGCCAGCAGCCAATGGGCTAGCGGAACAAACGGAGATACGCAGTATTTT CASSQWASGTNGDTQYF
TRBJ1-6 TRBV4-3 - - TGCGCCAGCAGCCAGGGGAGGTGGGGGGATTCACCCCTCCACTTT CASSQGRWGDSPLHF
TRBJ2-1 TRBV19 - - TGTGCCAGTAGTAATGGGCTCTTTTACAATGAGCAGTTCTTC CASSNGLFYNEQFF
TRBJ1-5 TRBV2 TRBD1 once TGTGCCAGCAGTGGAGGACAGGGCAGCAATCAGCCCCAGCATTTT CASSGGQGSNQPQHF
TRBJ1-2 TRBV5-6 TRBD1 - TGTGCCAGCAGCGGTGGGACAGTGAACTATGGCTACACCTTC CASSGGTVNYGYTF
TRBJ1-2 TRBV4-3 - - TGCGCCAGCAGCCGCAGCTCAGGGAACGGCTATGGCTACACCTTC CASSRSSGNGYGYTF
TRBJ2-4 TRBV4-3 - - TGCGCCAGCAGCCAACAGATAAGTGACATTCAGTACTTC CASSQQISDIQYF
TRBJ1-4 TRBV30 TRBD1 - TGTGCCTGGAGTGGATACGACAGGGGAGAAGAAAAACTGTTTTTT CAWSGYDRGEEKLFF
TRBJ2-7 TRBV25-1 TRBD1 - TGTGCCAGCAGTTACTCCCGACAGGGGGCATACGAGCAGTACTTC CASSYSRQGAYEQYF
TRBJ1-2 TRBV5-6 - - TGTGCCAGCAGCTTGTCACAGGGCTATGGCTACACCTTC CASSLSQGYGYTF
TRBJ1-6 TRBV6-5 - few TGTGCCAGCAACAGACAAGGGGGTGGTTCACCCCTCCACTTT CASNRQGGGSPLHF
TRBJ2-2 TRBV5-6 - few TGTGCCAGCAGCTTACCCGGGGAGCTGTTTTTT CASSLPGELFF
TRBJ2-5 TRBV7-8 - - TGTGCCAGCAGCTTAGCGTGGGAGACCCAGTACTTC CASSLAWETQYF
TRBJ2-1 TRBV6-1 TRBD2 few TGTGCCAGCAGTGTGACTAGCGGGGGTTCCTACAATGAGCAGTTCTTC CASSVTSGGSYNEQFF
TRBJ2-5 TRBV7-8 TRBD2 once TGTGCCAGCAGCGTGACTAGCGGGGGTGAGACCCAGTACTTC CASSVTSGGETQYF
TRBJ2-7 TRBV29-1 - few TGCAGCGTTGAAGTAGCCCCGCGGAACGAGCAGTACTTC CSVEVAPRNEQYF
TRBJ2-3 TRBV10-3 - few TGTGCCATCAGTGCTACTCGGGATACGCAGTATTTT CAISATRDTQYF
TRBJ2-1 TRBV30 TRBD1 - TGTGCCTGGAGTGTGGCAGGGGGTCTCTCTATCAATGAGCAGTTCTTC CAWSVAGGLSINEQFF
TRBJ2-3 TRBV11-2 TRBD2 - TGTGCCAGCAGCCCAGCGGGGGGCACAGATACGCAGTATTTT CASSPAGGTDTQYF
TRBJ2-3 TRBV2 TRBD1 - TGTGCCAGTGGACAGGGCACAGATACGCAGTATTTT CASGQGTDTQYF
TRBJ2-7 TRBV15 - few TGTGCCACCAGCAGAGATTCTGGCGGCTACGAGCAGTACTTC CATSRDSGGYEQYF
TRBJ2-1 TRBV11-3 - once TGTGCCAGCAGCCGACAGCCCATTGGGTATGAGCAGTTCTTC CASSRQPIGYEQFF
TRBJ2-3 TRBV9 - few TGTGCCAGCAGCGGCCCTTTTTTTACAGATACGCAGTATTTT CASSGPFFTDTQYF
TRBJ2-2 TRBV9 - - TGTGCCAGCAGCCCGGGGGCAGGGAATACCGGGGAGCTGTTTTTT CASSPGAGNTGELFF
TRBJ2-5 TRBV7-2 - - TGTGCCAGCAGCCAGACGGTAAAAGAGACCCAGTACTTC CASSQTVKETQYF
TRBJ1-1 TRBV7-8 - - TGTGCCAGCATCATGGCTGGAGGGTTCGGCACTGAAGCTTTCTTT CASIMAGGFGTEAFF
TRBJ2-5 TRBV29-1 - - TGCAGCGCCGGTCAGGCTGGCGGAGTGGGAGAGACCCAGTACTTC CSAGQAGGVGETQYF
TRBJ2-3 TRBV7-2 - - TGTGCCAGCAGCCCCCGAGGAAGTAATACGCAGTATTTT CASSPRGSNTQYF
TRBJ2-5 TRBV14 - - TGTGCCAGCAGCCTCGAGAACCAAGAGACCCAGTACTTC CASSLENQETQYF
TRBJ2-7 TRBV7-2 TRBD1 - TGTGCCAGCAGCATCGGGACAGTTTACGAGCAGTACTTC CASSIGTVYEQYF
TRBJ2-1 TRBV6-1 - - TGTGCCAGCAGTGATACCTACAATGAGCAGTTCTTC CASSDTYNEQFF
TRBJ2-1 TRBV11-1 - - TGTGCCAGCAGCTCATCAAGGGGTGAGCAGTTCTTC CASSSSRGEQFF
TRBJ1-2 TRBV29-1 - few TGCAGCGTTGAAGTTGGCAGGGCTAATGGCTACACCTTC CSVEVGRANGYTF
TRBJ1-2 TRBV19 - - TGTGCCAGTAGTCCAGAAAGGCGGAATAACTATGGCTACACCTTC CASSPERRNNYGYTF
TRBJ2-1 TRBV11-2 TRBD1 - TGTGCCAGCAGCTGGGGACAGGGGATAAATGAGCAGTTCTTC CASSWGQGINEQFF
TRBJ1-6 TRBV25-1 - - TGTGCCAGCAGTGGAGGGCGGGGTTCACCCCTCCACTTT CASSGGRGSPLHF
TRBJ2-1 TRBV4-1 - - TGCGCCAGCAGCCTGGCGGCAGGAGGGAATGAGCAGTTCTTC CASSLAAGGNEQFF
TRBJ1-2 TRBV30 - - TGTGCCTGGAGTGTACTTTTAGGGAGTGGCTACACCTTC CAWSVLLGSGYTF
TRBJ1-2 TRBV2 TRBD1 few TGTGCCAGCAGTCCCTCGACAGGGGGCGGCTATGGCTACACCTTC CASSPSTGGGYGYTF
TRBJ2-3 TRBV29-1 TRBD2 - TGCAGCGTCGTCTTCGAGCGGGGGGCGGCAGATACGCAGTATTTT CSVVFERGAADTQYF
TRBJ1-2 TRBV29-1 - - TGCAGCGTTGCCCTGGGAGGGCTCTATGGCTACACCTTC CSVALGGLYGYTF
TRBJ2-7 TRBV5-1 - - TGCGCCAGCAGCTTGCAGCTAGCAACATCCGAGCAGTACTTC CASSLQLATSEQYF
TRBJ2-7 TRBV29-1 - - TGCAGCGTTGAACAGGGGTGGAACGAGCAGTACTTC CSVEQGWNEQYF
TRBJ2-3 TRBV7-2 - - TGTGCCAGCAGCTCGCCCTTGGGGCCTAGCATGTCGGCAGATACGCAGTATTTT CASSSPLGPSMSADTQYF
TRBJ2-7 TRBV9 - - TGTGCCAGCAGCGTAGAACCCAAGGCGGCGGGGCAGTACTTC CASSVEPKAAGQYF
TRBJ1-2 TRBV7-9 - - TGTGCCAGCAGCTCGCAGGCCTACTATGGCTACACCTTC CASSSQAYYGYTF
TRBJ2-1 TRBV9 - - TGTGCCAGCAGCCCCCAGGTAGTCTACAATGAGCAGTTCTTC CASSPQVVYNEQFF
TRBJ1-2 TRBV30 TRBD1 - TGTGCCTGGGGGCTAATGAGACAGGGGAATGGCTACACCTTC CAWGLMRQGNGYTF
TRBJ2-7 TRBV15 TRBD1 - TGTGCCACCGGACAGGGGTACGAGCAGTACTTC CATGQGYEQYF
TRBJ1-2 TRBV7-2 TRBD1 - TGTGCCAGCAGTAGGGACAGGGTTAACTATGGCTACACCTTC CASSRDRVNYGYTF
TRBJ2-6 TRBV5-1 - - TGCGCCAGCAGCTTGGGGATCTCTGGGGCCAACGTCCTGACTTTC CASSLGISGANVLTF
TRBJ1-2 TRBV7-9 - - TGTGCCAGCAGCTTAGAAGCTCCTTCCGGCTACACCTTC CASSLEAPSGYTF
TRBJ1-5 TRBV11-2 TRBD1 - TGTGCCAGCAGCCCGGGACAGCAAGGACAGCCCCAGCATTTT CASSPGQQGQPQHF
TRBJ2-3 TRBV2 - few TGTGCCAGCAGTGCGCAGGGGACCGGAGATACGCAGTATTTT CASSAQGTGDTQYF